Shown below are 26 T cell receptor beta chains from a single sample sequenced in a study of identical twins. TCRdb used MiXCR to reprocess the 5' RACE reads, holding one entry per CDR3 protein. The data contain 650,000 to 750,000 distinct CDR3 sequences, roughly 20% of them singletons. The same data also went into a second study, on T cells expressing NK-cell markers.

The sequenced sample consisted of PBMCs. The receptor source for this set is a woman under 30 in good health.

This sequence joins TRBV5-5 and TRBJ2-1; the D gene is possibly TRBD2 (6 bases). The CDR3 length is 15 residues. With 0 bases removed from V and 6 bases from J, the gap between germline ends came to 13 bases. In germline, CDR1 is SGHKS, CDR2 YYEKEE (reference sequence). The CDR3 sequence is CASSLDGGLSNEQFF. The CDR3 bases are TGTGCCAGCAGCTTGGATGGGGGGTTAAGCAATGAGCAGTTCTTC.

V usage is TRBV20-1 and J usage is TRBJ2-5, with TRBD2 matching 10 bases. V dropped 5 bases and J dropped 1; count of bases not matched to a gene: 10. The CDR3 loop spans 16 amino acids. In germline, CDR1 is DFQATT, CDR2 SNEGSKA (reference sequence). The CDR3 region has the DNA TGCAGTGCTCGACGCCCGGGACTAGCGAGCCAAGAGACCCAGTACTTC. Translated, it gives CSARRPGLASQETQYF.

The sample holds a few counts of this clonotype. The gene calls are TRBV4-2 and TRBJ2-7; tentative D call: TRBD2 (5 bases). The germline CDR1 and CDR2 sequences are LGHNA and YNFKEQ. V lost 4 bases and J 3 bases, leaving 16 bases between the germline ends. CDR3 length equals 15 residues. The CDR3 spells CASSLTRAAHYEQYF. As DNA, the CDR3 is TGTGCCAGCAGCCTAACTAGGGCGGCCCACTACGAGCAGTACTTC.

The genes are TRBV6-5 and TRBJ2-5; no firm D call. This CDR3 has 14 amino acids. CDR1 and CDR2 from the germline V gene are MNHEY and SVGAGI. Trimming cost V 2 bases and J 5 bases, with 12 bases left between them. This chain's CDR3 is CASSYGRMTETQYF. DNA for the CDR3: TGTGCCAGCAGTTACGGCAGGATGACGGAGACCCAGTACTTC.

This clonotype occurred a few times. V and J are TRBV7-9 and TRBJ1-4; D is uncertain. The germline V gene has CDR1 SEHNR and CDR2 FQNEAQ (reference sequence). Trimming took off 3 bases at V and 2 bases at J, with 13 bases between the two ends. This CDR3 has 16 amino acids. The CDR3 loop is CASSLNRVPTNEKLFF. The CDR3 nucleotides are TGTGCCAGCAGCTTGAACAGAGTTCCTACTAATGAAAAACTGTTTTTT.

In this sample, this clonotype turned up a few times. The V call is TRBV6-1, the J call TRBJ1-1; D may be TRBD1 (5 bases). The CDR3 extends over 13 amino acids. The germline V gene encodes CDR1 MNHNS and CDR2 SASEGT. Trimming shortened V by 6 bases and J by 7 bases, and 15 bases separated the two germline ends. CDR3 protein: CASSPGAWGEAFF. The DNA for the CDR3 is TGTGCCAGCAGCCCCGGGGCCTGGGGTGAAGCTTTCTTT.

In this sample, this clonotype turned up a few times. This chain joins TRBV7-2 and TRBJ2-3; D gene uncertain. V was shortened by 5 bases and J by 5 bases, with 8 bases between the two germline ends. Germline V gives CDR1 SGHTA, CDR2 FQGNSA. The CDR3 totals 12 residues. The CDR3 DNA reads as TGTGCCAGCAGCCTAATGGTAGATACGCAGTATTTT. Its translation is CASSLMVDTQYF.

Remarks on this clonotype: Just one base apart from a much larger clone, this may be a read error. CDR3 amino acids: CASSFRGATDTQYF. Here the CDR3 DNA reads TGTGCCAGCAGTTTTAGGGGGGCCACAGATACGCAGTATTTT. The chain links TRBV12-3 or TRBV12-4 to TRBJ2-3; either TRBD1 or TRBD2 may supply D (6 bases each). V was pared by 3 bases and J by 2 bases, with 9 bases between. The length of the CDR3 is 14 residues.

CDR3: CASSWDGPYGYTF. For the CDR3, the DNA is TGTGCCAGCAGTTGGGACGGACCCTATGGCTACACCTTC. The chain joins TRBV12-3 or TRBV12-4 to TRBJ1-2, with a tentative D call TRBD1 (5 bases). This CDR3 region has 13 residues. Deletions cut 4 bases from V and 4 bases from J, with 10 bases between.

The chain joins TRBV29-1 to TRBJ1-2; TRBD1 is a possible D gene (5 bases). V lost 0 bases, J lost 2 bases, and 13 bases lay in between. The CDR3 consists of 15 residues. The germline V gene has CDR1 SQVTM and CDR2 ANQGSEA. In DNA, the CDR3 is TGCAGCGTTGAAGATTGGAGCAGGGAGAACTATGGCTACACCTTC. Its protein product is CSVEDWSRENYGYTF.

There are a few counts of this clonotype. The V gene is TRBV27, the J gene TRBJ1-2; a possible D gene is TRBD1 (5 bases). This CDR3 spans 16 amino acids. From germline, CDR1 is MNHEY and CDR2 SMNVEV (reference sequence). V was cut by 5 bases and J by 4 bases, with 20 bases left in between. The CDR3, as DNA: TGTGCCAGCAGTATGGTTAGGCTTCCGGGGGGCTATGGCTACACCTTC. Amino acids: CASSMVRLPGGYGYTF.

This clonotype was seen only a few times. The chain couples TRBV29-1 to TRBJ2-2, with no clear D. V lost 4 bases and J lost 8, with 14 bases in between. This CDR3 comprises 13 residues. Germline values: CDR1 SQVTM, CDR2 ANQGSEA. In nucleotides, the CDR3 is TGCAGCGTTGGTCATACCACGGCTGGGGAGCTGTTTTTT. It codes for CSVGHTTAGELFF.

Written as DNA, the CDR3 is TGTGCCAGCTCCCACGGGACCAACAATGAGCAGTTCTTC. It codes for CASSHGTNNEQFF. This chain uses TRBV18 with TRBJ2-1; the D call may be TRBD1 or TRBD2 (5 bases each). This CDR3 contains 13 residues. The germline gives CDR1 KGHSH, CDR2 LQKENI. V was cut by 6 bases and J by 5 bases, with 11 bases left in between.

The chain uses TRBV20-1 and TRBJ2-7, with 9 bases aligning to TRBD2. J gave up 7 bases and V 0 bases, and 10 bases lay outside the gene matches. The CDR3 sequence is 15 residues long. CDR1 is DFQATT, CDR2 SNEGSKA, per germline (reference sequence). In DNA, the CDR3 is TGCAGTGCTAGAGATCGGGGCGGGGGGGCCGGTGAGCAGTACTTC. It encodes CSARDRGGGAGEQYF.

The chain carries TRBV29-1 and TRBJ1-1, with 9 bases aligning to TRBD1. Germline CDR1 is SQVTM and CDR2 is ANQGSEA. The CDR3 covers 17 residues. V shed 3 bases and J 0 bases; nucleotides not matched to a gene: 11. This CDR3 reads CSVEAKGTGQMNTEAFF. Written as DNA, the CDR3 is TGCAGCGTTGAGGCAAAAGGGACAGGGCAAATGAACACTGAAGCTTTCTTT.

This clonotype was recorded many times. The J gene is TRBJ2-3, the V gene TRBV7-6, with 13 bases matching TRBD2. The CDR3 covers 17 residues. V lost 4 bases, J lost 2 bases, and 6 bases stayed unmatched. The germline gives CDR1 SGHVS, CDR2 FNYEAQ. Written as DNA, the CDR3 is TGTGCCAGCAGCTCGGGACTAGCGGGAAGTACCACAGATACGCAGTATTTT. Its protein is CASSSGLAGSTTDTQYF.

CDR3 coding DNA: TGTGCCAGCAGTGACTCGAAGTCGGGAGAGGGCACAGATACGCAGTATTTT. Protein: CASSDSKSGEGTDTQYF. The rearrangement links TRBV6-4 to TRBJ2-3; D might be TRBD2 (6 bases). V dropped 0 bases and J dropped 1 base, with 14 bases sitting between them. CDR1 MRHNA and CDR2 SNTAGT come from the germline V gene. The CDR3 has 17 residues.

This clonotype came up many times. The CDR3 region has the DNA TGTGCCAGCAGTTTAGCTGGACAGGGTAACCTCTATGGCTACACCTTC. Translating it yields CASSLAGQGNLYGYTF. This chain connects TRBV12-3 or TRBV12-4 to TRBJ1-2, with 8 bases aligning to TRBD1. There are 16 residues in the CDR3. Germline trimming cut 0 bases from V and 4 bases from J; bases unmatched to any gene: 7.

This clonotype turned up a few times. This chain connects TRBV9 to TRBJ2-3; 8 bases agree with TRBD2. The germline CDR1 and CDR2 sequences are SGDLS and YYNGEE. V trimming: 7 bases; J trimming: 2 bases; junction bases outside the gene matches: 6. The CDR3 sequence is 14 residues long. CDR3 protein: CASGGGGHTDTQYF. CDR3 DNA sequence: TGTGCCAGCGGCGGCGGGGGGCACACAGATACGCAGTATTTT.

The chain is built from TRBV12-5 and TRBJ1-2, with 10 nucleotides matching TRBD1. J lost 3 bases, V lost 6 bases, and 1 base had no gene match. This CDR3 contains 13 residues. Germline lookup yields CDR1 LGHNT and CDR2 FRNRAP. The DNA for the CDR3 is TGTGCTAGTGGCGGACAGGGGGACTATGGCTACACCTTC. This encodes CASGGQGDYGYTF.

The J gene is TRBJ2-1, the V gene TRBV6-1; 7 nucleotides line up with TRBD2. The CDR3 has 16 amino acids. Germline V gene data show CDR1 as MNHNS and CDR2 as SASEGT. Trimming cost V 6 bases and J 3 bases; bases outside gene matches: 11. CDR3 region: CASRGSSGADYNEQFF. CDR3 coding DNA: TGTGCCAGCAGGGGATCAAGCGGGGCAGACTACAATGAGCAGTTCTTC.

The chain links TRBV20-1 to TRBJ2-1; the D is unclear. Germline CDR1 reads DFQATT; CDR2 reads SNEGSKA (reference sequence). The CDR3 consists of 13 residues. V was cut by 5 bases and J by 4 bases, with 12 bases left in between. In DNA, the CDR3 is TGCAGTGCTGAACATCTACCGTACAATGAGCAGTTCTTC. Amino acid sequence: CSAEHLPYNEQFF.

A few counts support this clonotype. The CDR3 sequence is CASRRRGAYEQYF. The CDR3 DNA sequence: TGTGCCAGCAGGAGAAGGGGGGCCTACGAGCAGTACTTC. The rearrangement joins TRBV5-6 to TRBJ2-7; D assignment may be TRBD1 or TRBD2 (6 bases each). The V gene lost 5 bases and the J gene lost 2 bases, with 11 bases spanning the gap. The CDR3 loop spans 13 amino acids. From germline, CDR1 is SGHDT and CDR2 YYEEEE.

In its sample, this clonotype was seen many times. The V call is TRBV7-6, the J call TRBJ2-3; tentatively, D is TRBD2 (6 bases). V was trimmed by 5 bases and J by 2 bases, leaving 11 bases between them. The CDR3 has 14 amino acids. CDR1 is SGHVS and CDR2 is FNYEAQ in the germline V gene. CDR3 amino acids: CASSLGLPTDTQYF. The CDR3 DNA reads TGTGCCAGCAGCCTGGGACTGCCCACAGATACGCAGTATTTT.

Here the CDR3 DNA reads TGTGCCAGCGGGGTCCCGACACCCTACGAGCAGTACTTC. Its protein is CASGVPTPYEQYF. This chain joins TRBV11-3 and TRBJ2-7; D gene uncertain. Looked up from germline, CDR1 is SGHNT and CDR2 is YENEEA. Trimming left V 8 bases short and J 2 bases short, with 13 bases between. The CDR3 has 13 amino acids.

The chain combines TRBV10-2 with TRBJ2-7; D not certain. Germline V gives CDR1 WSHSY, CDR2 SAAADI. V was shortened by 7 bases and J by 5 bases, with 9 bases between the two germline ends. The CDR3 sequence is 11 residues long. CDR3 sequence: CASKGRHEQYF. DNA for the CDR3: TGCGCCAGCAAGGGTAGACACGAGCAGTACTTC.